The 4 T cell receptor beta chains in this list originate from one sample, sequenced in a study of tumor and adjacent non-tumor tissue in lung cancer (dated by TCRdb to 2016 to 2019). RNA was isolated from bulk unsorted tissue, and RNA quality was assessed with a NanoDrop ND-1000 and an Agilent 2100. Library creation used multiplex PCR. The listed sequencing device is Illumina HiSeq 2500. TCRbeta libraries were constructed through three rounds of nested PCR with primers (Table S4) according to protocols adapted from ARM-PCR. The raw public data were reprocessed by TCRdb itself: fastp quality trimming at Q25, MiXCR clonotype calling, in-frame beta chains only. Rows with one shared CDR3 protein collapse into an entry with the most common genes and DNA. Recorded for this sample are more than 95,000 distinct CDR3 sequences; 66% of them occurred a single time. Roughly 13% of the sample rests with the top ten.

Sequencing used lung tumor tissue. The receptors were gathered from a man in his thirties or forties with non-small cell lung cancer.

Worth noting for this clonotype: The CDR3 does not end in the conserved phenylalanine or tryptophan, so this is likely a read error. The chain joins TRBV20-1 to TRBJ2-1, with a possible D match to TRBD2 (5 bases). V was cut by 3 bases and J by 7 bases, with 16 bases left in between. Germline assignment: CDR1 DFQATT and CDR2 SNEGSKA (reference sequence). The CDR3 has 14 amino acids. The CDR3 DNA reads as TGCAGTGCTAGCTCCGCGAGAGGGTATAATGAGCAGTTCTTA. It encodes CSASSARGYNEQFL.

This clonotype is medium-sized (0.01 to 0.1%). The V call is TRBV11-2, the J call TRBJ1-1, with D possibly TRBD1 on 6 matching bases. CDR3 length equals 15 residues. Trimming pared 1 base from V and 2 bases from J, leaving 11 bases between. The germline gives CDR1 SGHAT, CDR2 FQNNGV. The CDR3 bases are TGTGCCAGCAGCTTAGGTCAGGGGATAAACACTGAAGCTTTCTTT. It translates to CASSLGQGINTEAFF.

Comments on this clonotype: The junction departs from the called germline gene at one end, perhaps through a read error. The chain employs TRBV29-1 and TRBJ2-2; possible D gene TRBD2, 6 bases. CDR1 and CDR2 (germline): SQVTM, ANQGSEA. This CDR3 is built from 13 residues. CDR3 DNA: TGCAATGTTAGTAACGGGGCCGGCGGGGAGCAGTTTTTT. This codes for CNVSNGAGGEQFF.

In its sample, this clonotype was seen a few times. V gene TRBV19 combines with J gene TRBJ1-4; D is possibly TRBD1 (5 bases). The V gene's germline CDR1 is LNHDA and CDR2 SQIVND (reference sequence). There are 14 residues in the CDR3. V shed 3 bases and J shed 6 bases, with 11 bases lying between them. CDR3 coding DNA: TGTGCCAGTAGTATCGCGCAGGGCGATGAAAAACTGTTTTTT. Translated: CASSIAQGDEKLFF.